This TCR beta chain came from a study of response to subunit inactivated influenza vaccine. Overall study results and limits: Each seasonal influenza vaccination, the authors suggested, recruits few new T cells.

One entry per CDR3 protein results from TCRdb running MiXCR on the RT-PCR reads. The table includes more than 200,000 distinct CDR3 sequences, over 9% detected once. This clonotype was detected ten times or more. Its antigen is as yet unknown. V shed 1 base and J shed 1 base, with 14 bases lying between them. The germline V gene encodes CDR1 SGHRS and CDR2 YFSETQ. The CDR3 has 16 residues. This chain joins TRBV5-1 and TRBJ1-1, with D tentatively TRBD1 (6 bases). Sample: non-naive T cells sorted from PBMCs, taken 14 to 15 days before vaccination. This clonotype was obtained from a man between 50 and 59 years old who received an inactivated influenza vaccine. As DNA, the CDR3 is TGCGCCAGCAGCTTGTGGGGGTCGGGACAGAACACTGAAGCTTTCTTT. Residues: CASSLWGSGQNTEAFF.